The 32 T cell receptor delta chains below all came from one sample that was sequenced in a study of Vδ1+ human thymocytes. Whole-study findings and limits: In the thymus, TRG and TRD repertoires looked highly polyclonal with Gaussian CDR3 lengths.

RNA was extracted from the cells and then reverse transcribed. The CDR3 regions were amplified by multiplex PCR from V-gene primers to a constant-region primer. TCRdb re-called the multiplex PCR reads using CATT. The table has tens of thousands of delta-chain clones, 6.5% to 10% seen once. Their antigens are not known. The sample was Vdelta1+ gamma-delta thymocytes from the thymus. Indicated subset: FACS-sorted CD3+ TCRalphabeta- TCRVdelta1+ TCRVdelta2- thymocytes. The receptors come from a child under two years old who had congenital heart surgery.

This clone has a handful of counts. The rearrangement joins TRDV1 to TRDJ1; 12 bases match TRDD3. Germline CDR1 is TSWWSYY and CDR2 is QGS. This CDR3 contains 20 residues. After removal of 3 bases from V and 0 bases from J, the junction contained 14 bases not matched to a gene. The CDR3, as DNA: TGTGCTCTTGGGGATCCCCGCTCACTGGGGGATACATCATACACCGATAAACTCATCTTT. Its protein product is CALGDPRSLGDTSYTDKLIF.

Sample share makes this clone medium-sized. The gene calls are TRDV2 and TRDJ3; 7 nucleotides match TRDD3. The CDR3 is 18 residues long. Germline lookup yields CDR1 GEAIGNYY and CDR2 EKD. Unmatched junction bases numbered 10, after V lost 6 bases and J lost 0 bases. The CDR3 DNA is TGTGCCTGTATTTACTGGGGACTGAGCTCCTGGGACACCCGACAGATGTTTTTC. Amino acid sequence: CACIYWGLSSWDTRQMFF.

The chain uses TRDV2 and TRDJ1; 13 bases fit TRDD3. The CDR3 consists of 15 residues. Germline V gene data show CDR1 as GEAIGNYY and CDR2 as EKD. Germline trimming cut 9 bases from V and 4 bases from J; bases unmatched to any gene: 10. The CDR3 sequence: CAHVGLGDTSDKLIF. In DNA form, the CDR3 reads TGTGCCCACGTCGGACTGGGGGATACGAGCGATAAACTCATCTTT.

The chain has TRDV1 and TRDJ2, with 7 bases lining up with TRDD3. The J gene is not listed in TCRdb, so it was assigned here from a DNA match to germline. The CDR3 length is 22 residues. Trimming took 2 bases from V and 0 from J; bases not matched to a gene: 21. Looked up from germline, CDR1 is TSWWSYY and CDR2 is QGS. The CDR3 bases are TGTGCTCTTGGGGAAGGAAGGATCGAGTCTGGGGGCCTAAGCGCTTTGACAGCACAACTCTTCTTT. The encoded protein is CALGEGRIESGGLSALTAQLFF.

The chain is built from TRDV1 and TRDJ1, with 10 bases identical to TRDD3. V gave up 4 bases and J gave up 1 base; unmatched junction bases: 27. Germline V gene sequence: CDR1 TSWWSYY, CDR2 QGS. The CDR3 has 23 amino acids. As DNA, the CDR3 is TGTGCTCTTGGGGCCGGGGCCACAACTGGGGGATCTCTAAGTGGGCCGGCCACCGATAAACTCATCTTT. It codes for CALGAGATTGGSLSGPATDKLIF.

This sequence joins TRDV1 and TRDJ1, with unresolved D. Trimming shortened V by 2 bases and J by 0 bases, and 4 bases separated the two germline ends. The CDR3 covers 13 residues. CDR1 is TSWWSYY, CDR2 QGS, per germline. In nucleotides, the CDR3 is TGTGCTCTTGGGGAAAGGAACACCGATAAACTCATCTTT. It specifies CALGERNTDKLIF.

The chain has TRDV1 and TRDJ1, with TRDD3 as a possible D gene (6 bases). CDR3 size: 21 residues. The germline CDR1 and CDR2 sequences are TSWWSYY and QGS. V was shortened by 0 bases and J by 4 bases, with 30 bases between the two germline ends. This chain's CDR3 is CALGELGTYDRGWIWRDKLIF. CDR3 bases: TGTGCTCTTGGGGAACTGGGAACCTACGACCGGGGATGGATTTGGCGCGATAAACTCATCTTT.

This clone was seen just once. V usage is TRDV1 and J usage is TRDJ1, with D possibly TRDD2 on 6 matching bases. No J segment appears in TCRdb, so it was assigned here by matching the sequence to germline. This CDR3 has 18 residues. The germline V gene has CDR1 TSWWSYY and CDR2 QGS. Trimming cost V 1 base and J 1 base, with 19 bases left between them. The CDR3 sequence: CALGEPNPTFTLTDKLIF. CDR3 bases: TGTGCTCTTGGGGAACCAAATCCTACCTTTACCCTCACCGATAAACTCATCTTT.

A few counts support this clone. It may be a read error: a sequence one base away is much more abundant. The rearrangement joins TRDV2 to TRDJ1, with 8 bases fitting TRDD3. The germline gives CDR1 GEAIGNYY, CDR2 EKD. Trimming cost V 5 bases and J 10 bases; bases outside gene matches: 14. The CDR3 runs 14 residues. The CDR3 spells CACAYWGPFMGLIF. The DNA of the CDR3 is TGTGCCTGTGCCTACTGGGGGCCCTTCATGGGACTCATCTTT.

J is TRDJ1 and V is TRDV1; 12 bases map to TRDD3. From germline, CDR1 is TSWWSYY and CDR2 QGS. J gave up 4 bases and V 3 bases, and 24 bases lay outside the gene matches. CDR3 length: 22 amino acids. The CDR3: CALGEQPSYESWGIRSGDKLIF. The CDR3 DNA follows: TGTGCTCTTGGGGAGCAACCCTCCTACGAGAGCTGGGGGATACGATCGGGCGATAAACTCATCTTT.

Note on this clone: This same CDR3 is encoded by further DNA sequences in the sample. The chain recombines TRDV1 with TRDJ1; D is possibly TRDD3 (6 bases). Germline CDR1 and CDR2: TSWWSYY and QGS. The V gene lost 2 bases and the J gene lost 0 bases, with 22 bases spanning the gap. The CDR3 runs to 19 residues. This chain's CDR3 is CALGEGGSPWGLYTDKLIF. In nucleotides, the CDR3 is TGTGCTCTTGGGGAAGGGGGCTCCCCCTGGGGATTGTACACCGATAAACTCATCTTT.

A word on this clone: A read error may produce the germline difference seen at one junction end. The J gene is TRDJ1, the V gene TRDV1; a possible D gene is TRDD3 (5 bases). The germline V gene has CDR1 TSWWSYY and CDR2 QGS. The CDR3 spans 13 residues. CDR3 sequence: CALWDPTTDKLIF. The CDR3 DNA sequence: TGTGCTCTTTGGGATCCCACCACCGATAAACTCATCTTT.

The table lists this clone with a few counts. The chain employs TRDV1 and TRDJ1; a possible D gene is TRDD3 (10 bases). Between the trimmed V and J ends, which lost 4 bases and 0 bases, there was a span of 30 bases. The germline CDR1 and CDR2 sequences are TSWWSYY and QGS. This CDR3 contains 21 residues. CDR3 region: CALGGLPTWGIIGKYTDKLIF. The CDR3 nucleotides are TGTGCTCTTGGGGGCCTTCCTACCTGGGGGATAATTGGGAAGTACACCGATAAACTCATCTTT.

The rearrangement uses TRDV1 and TRDJ1; D remains unclear. TCRdb lists no J gene, so it was determined here by aligning the DNA to germline. Trimming removed 3 bases at V and 0 bases at J, with 14 bases between. This CDR3 has 16 residues. Germline V CDR1 and CDR2: TSWWSYY, QGS. The CDR3: CALGDYVRLNTDKLIF. The CDR3 DNA follows: TGTGCTCTTGGGGATTACGTGAGACTTAACACCGATAAACTCATCTTT.

The chain recombines TRDV1 with TRDJ1; 13 bases match TRDD3. The J gene is not listed in TCRdb, so it was assigned here from a DNA match to germline. Per the germline V gene, CDR1 is TSWWSYY and CDR2 is QGS. This CDR3 region has 21 residues. The J segment lost 2 bases and the V segment lost 5 bases, leaving 20 bases of the junction unmatched. CDR3 nucleotide sequence: TGTGCTCTTGGGCCTTTAAGGCTCGCCACTGGGGGATACGAGATTACCGATAAACTCATCTTT. Amino acids: CALGPLRLATGGYEITDKLIF.

The rearrangement uses TRDV1 and TRDJ1; 10 positions match TRDD3. The CDR3 contains 21 residues. The germline V gene has CDR1 TSWWSYY and CDR2 QGS. V was clipped by 5 bases and J by 0 bases; unmatched bases: 21. CDR3 coding DNA: TGTGCTCTTGGGCACCAATTCTCCCTGGGGGATAGTTTCTCGTACACCGATAAACTCATCTTT. The encoded protein is CALGHQFSLGDSFSYTDKLIF.

The chain combines TRDV1 with TRDJ1, with D tentatively TRDD2 (8 bases). The CDR3 sequence is 23 residues long. V dropped 1 base and J dropped 12 bases, with 45 bases sitting between them. The germline gives CDR1 TSWWSYY, CDR2 QGS. The CDR3 protein is CALGERYLIGLPTITGDPRRFIF. The DNA for the CDR3 is TGTGCTCTTGGGGAACGGTACCTAATAGGGCTTCCTACGATTACTGGGGACCCTCGAAGATTCATCTTT.

This clone was found a few times. The rearrangement joins TRDV1 to TRDJ1, with D perhaps TRDD2 (6 bases). CDR1 and CDR2 (germline): TSWWSYY, QGS. There are 16 residues in the CDR3. Trimming removed 1 base at V and 0 bases at J, with 12 bases between. In DNA, the CDR3 is TGTGCTCTTGGGGAACCGGGCCTTCCCAACACCGATAAACTCATCTTT. Amino acid sequence: CALGEPGLPNTDKLIF.

The chain employs TRDV1 and TRDJ1; TRDD3 matches 9 bases. The CDR3 contains 22 residues. The V gene's germline CDR1 is TSWWSYY and CDR2 QGS. V gave up 5 bases and J gave up 0 bases; unmatched junction bases: 25. CDR3 in amino acids: CALGNPMFLLPTGGPYTDKLIF. CDR3 coding DNA: TGTGCTCTTGGGAACCCCATGTTCCTACTCCCGACTGGGGGACCGTACACCGATAAACTCATCTTT.

The chain combines TRDV1 with TRDJ1, with 8 bases fitting TRDD3. This CDR3 contains 15 residues. With V trimmed by 3 bases and J by 0 bases, 3 bases remained unmatched. Germline CDR1 is TSWWSYY and CDR2 is QGS. CDR3 coding DNA: TGTGCTCTTGGGGAGCTGGGGGAGTACACCGATAAACTCATCTTT. It yields the protein CALGELGEYTDKLIF.

The chain joins TRDV1 to TRDJ1; D unclear. The CDR3 has 14 residues. Trimming took 1 base from V and 11 from J, leaving 17 bases between them. Germline V gene sequence: CDR1 TSWWSYY, CDR2 QGS. The CDR3 is CALGERNHPSTLIF. The CDR3 bases are TGTGCTCTTGGGGAACGGAATCACCCCTCAACGCTCATCTTT.

This clone turned up a few times. A junction end diverges from the germline sequence, so it may reflect a read error. V usage is TRDV1 and J usage is TRDJ1; TRDD3 is a possible D gene (5 bases). The germline gives CDR1 TSWWSYY, CDR2 QGS. The CDR3 runs 14 residues. The CDR3 loop is CALGELVLADKPIF. CDR3 nucleotide sequence: TGTGCTCTTGGGGAACTAGTACTGGCCGATAAACCCATCTTT.

This chain connects TRDV1 to TRDJ1, with D tentatively TRDD3 (6 bases). Per the germline V gene, CDR1 is TSWWSYY and CDR2 is QGS. Trimming shortened V by 5 bases and J by 2 bases, and 21 bases separated the two germline ends. CDR3 length equals 17 residues. DNA of the CDR3: TGTGCTCTTGGGTATCGGGTACTGGGTAGAAAAACCGATAAACTCATCTTT. Protein product: CALGYRVLGRKTDKLIF.

As to this clone: Other DNA sequences from this sample encode an identical CDR3 as well. The chain has TRDV1 and TRDJ1; 7 bases are a match to TRDD3. V was clipped by 3 bases and J by 0 bases; unmatched bases: 25. There are 22 residues in the CDR3. In germline, CDR1 is TSWWSYY, CDR2 QGS. The CDR3 DNA follows: TGTGCTCTTGGGGATTCTACGGGGGTGGACTTGCTGGGGGTTAATTACACCGATAAACTCATCTTT. The encoded protein is CALGDSTGVDLLGVNYTDKLIF.

The rearrangement joins TRDV1 to TRDJ1; D tentatively reads TRDD2 or TRDD3 (6 bases each). Germline lookup yields CDR1 TSWWSYY and CDR2 QGS. Trimming shortened V by 2 bases and J by 5 bases, and 24 bases separated the two germline ends. The CDR3 is made up of 18 amino acids. The CDR3 nucleotides read TGTGCTCTTGGGGAAATTTGTATTCCTATCCTGCTGGGGGATAAACTCATCTTT. Its protein is CALGEICIPILLGDKLIF.

The J gene is TRDJ1; the V gene was not called; the table names TRDD3, a call not compared with the DNA. The CDR3 length is 19 residues. CDR3 bases: TGTGCTCTTGGGGAACTGCCCCCCCGGACTGGGGGATACGGGGGTAAACTCATCTTT. The encoded protein is CALGELPPRTGGYGGKLIF.

A few counts support this clone. This sequence joins TRDV1 and TRDJ1; a possible D gene is TRDD3 (6 bases). Trimming left V 5 bases short and J 5 bases short, with 30 bases between. This CDR3 is 19 amino acids long. The germline V gene encodes CDR1 TSWWSYY and CDR2 QGS. The CDR3 DNA is TGTGCTCTTGGGCCTCTTTCTTGGCCAAGAGTGGGGGTAACAGATAAACTCATCTTT. Protein product: CALGPLSWPRVGVTDKLIF.

The gene calls are TRDV1 and TRDJ1; TRDD3 aligns across 10 bases. The germline gives CDR1 TSWWSYY, CDR2 QGS. This CDR3 is built from 17 residues. Trimming at V came to 1 base and at J to 7 bases, leaving 12 bases not matched to a gene. This CDR3 is CALGEQSNWGISAKLIF. CDR3 nucleotide sequence: TGTGCTCTTGGGGAACAGTCGAACTGGGGGATCTCGGCTAAACTCATCTTT.

In this sample, this clone turned up a few times. The V and J genes are TRDV1 and TRDJ1; D not certain. The CDR3 spans 14 residues. Trimming removed 5 bases from V and 3 bases from J, with 13 bases in between. The germline V gene encodes CDR1 TSWWSYY and CDR2 QGS. CDR3 loop: CALGTPQGADKLIF. The CDR3, as DNA: TGTGCTCTTGGGACCCCTCAAGGGGCCGATAAACTCATCTTT.

The genes are TRDV1 and TRDJ1; TRDD3 aligns across 8 bases. The ends lost 0 bases at V and 2 bases at J; junction bases unmatched: 5. Germline V CDR1 and CDR2: TSWWSYY, QGS. The CDR3 is 16 amino acids. CDR3 DNA sequence: TGTGCTCTTGGGGAACTGGGGGATAAGGAGACCGATAAACTCATCTTT. Translated: CALGELGDKETDKLIF.

The V and J genes are TRDV1 and TRDJ1, with a possible D match to TRDD3 (5 bases). Germline V CDR1 and CDR2: TSWWSYY, QGS. This CDR3 contains 16 residues. Trimming took 0 bases from V and 0 from J, leaving 11 bases between them. The CDR3 sequence: CALGELGAQYTDKLIF. The CDR3 DNA sequence: TGTGCTCTTGGGGAACTGGGGGCCCAGTACACCGATAAACTCATCTTT.

This clone appeared a few times. V gene TRDV1 combines with J gene TRDJ1; TRDD3 aligns across 12 bases. With 0 bases clipped from V and 1 base from J, the junction kept 12 bases outside the gene matches. This CDR3 is built from 20 residues. Germline CDR1 reads TSWWSYY; CDR2 reads QGS. CDR3 loop: CALGELPLVVLGDTTDKLIF. DNA of the CDR3: TGTGCTCTTGGGGAACTCCCTCTAGTCGTACTGGGGGATACCACCGATAAACTCATCTTT.